This passage covers 29 T cell receptor beta chains from one sample sequenced in a study of blood T cell repertoires in COVID-19. Repertoires were generated with immunoSEQ multiplex PCR, while TCRdb's copy carries only in-frame clones and drops some. The sample consists of 380,000 or so clones, roughly 90% of them appearing once. Sequencing was done on a sample of peripheral blood. The receptor source for this set is a man aged 35-49 years with acute or convalescent COVID-19.

This sequence joins TRBV9 and TRBJ1-2; D ambiguous. The length of the CDR3 is 14 residues. Trimming left V 2 bases short and J 4 bases short, with 12 bases between. The germline CDR1 and CDR2 sequences are SGDLS and YYNGEE. The CDR3: CASSVAESSYGYTF. DNA of the CDR3: TGTGCCAGCAGCGTGGCGGAGTCCTCCTATGGCTACACCTTC.

The V and J genes are TRBV4-2 and TRBJ2-3; 13 bases map to TRBD2. This CDR3 has 17 residues. Germline V gives CDR1 LGHNA, CDR2 YNFKEQ. V trimming: 5 bases; J trimming: 5 bases; junction bases outside the gene matches: 10. CDR3 in DNA: TGTGCCAGCAGCAGCCGACTAGCGGGAGGTCCCGGAGATACGCAGTATTTT. This sequence encodes CASSSRLAGGPGDTQYF.

The V gene is TRBV11-3, the J gene TRBJ1-1, with 10 bases that match TRBD1. The germline gives CDR1 SGHNT, CDR2 YENEEA. The CDR3 consists of 19 residues. The V gene end was trimmed by 5 bases and the J gene end by 0 bases; junction bases not matched to a gene: 15. The CDR3 DNA reads TGTGCCAGCAGCCCAAAATCACCCGGGACAGGGGAGGTGAACACTGAAGCTTTCTTT. This codes for CASSPKSPGTGEVNTEAFF.

The rearrangement uses TRBV27 and TRBJ1-5; perhaps TRBD1 as D (5 bases). CDR3 length: 16 residues. Trimming stripped 3 bases from V and 0 bases from J, with 12 bases between. The V gene's germline CDR1 is MNHEY and CDR2 SMNVEV (reference sequence). This CDR3 is CASSLALGASNQPQHF. Here the CDR3 DNA reads TGTGCCAGCAGTTTGGCTCTTGGGGCTAGCAATCAGCCCCAGCATTTT.

This clone appeared a single time. The rearrangement joins TRBV3-1 (or the pseudogene TRBV3-2) to TRBJ1-2; the match to TRBD1 covers 10 bases. CDR1 and CDR2 (germline): LGHDT, YNNKEL (reference sequence). CDR3 length: 15 amino acids. With 7 bases clipped from V and 3 bases from J, the junction kept 8 bases outside the gene matches. For the CDR3, the DNA is TGTGCCAGCACTAATCCGGGACAGGGGTACTATGGCTACACCTTC. Translated, it gives CASTNPGQGYYGYTF.

On this clone itself: The CDR3 does not close with the conserved phenylalanine or tryptophan, likely indicating a read error. Because the CDR3's place on the DNA is in doubt, the DNA is left out and the CDR3 is given as listed by TCRdb. CDR3: CASKHRAG. V and J are TRBV30 and TRBJ1-2; the tabulated D call, TRBD1, remains unverified against the DNA. Counting both end residues, the CDR3 totals 8 amino acids. Germline V gene sequence: CDR1 GTSNPN, CDR2 SVGIG (reference sequence).

This clone was seen just once. The J gene is TRBJ1-1, the V gene TRBV4-3; D unclear. CDR1 LGHNA and CDR2 YSLEER come from the germline V gene. Trimming pared 0 bases from V and 0 bases from J, leaving 8 bases between. There are 15 residues in the CDR3. Written as DNA, the CDR3 is TGCGCCAGCAGCCAAGAGGTGGGAGTGAACACTGAAGCTTTCTTT. It codes for CASSQEVGVNTEAFF.

J is TRBJ1-2 and V is TRBV29-1, with TRBD1 matching over 7 bases. The germline CDR1 and CDR2 sequences are SQVTM and ANQGSEA. Unmatched junction bases numbered 4, after V lost 5 bases and J lost 4 bases. The CDR3 sequence is 12 residues long. CDR3 DNA: TGCAGCGTTTGGGACAGCTCCTATGGCTACACCTTC. It codes for CSVWDSSYGYTF.

This clone was counted a few times. The chain carries TRBV5-6 and TRBJ2-7; a weak D match, TRBD1 (6 bases). CDR3 size: 15 residues. Trimming took 1 base from V and 1 from J, leaving 12 bases between them. Per germline, CDR1 SGHDT and CDR2 YYEEEE. The CDR3 DNA is TGTGCCAGCAGCTTGCATCCAGGGGCTTCCTACGAGCAGTACTTC. Encoded protein: CASSLHPGASYEQYF.

This clone turned up a few times. V and J are TRBV10-3 and TRBJ1-1, with D maybe TRBD1 (5 bases). Per the germline V gene, CDR1 is ENHRY and CDR2 is SYGVKD. Trimming took off 3 bases at V and 6 bases at J, with 11 bases between the two ends. The CDR3 covers 13 residues. The CDR3 sequence: CAISDSQGSEAFF. As DNA, the CDR3 is TGTGCCATCAGTGACTCGCAGGGCTCTGAAGCTTTCTTT.

The chain employs TRBV5-1 and TRBJ2-7; tentative D call: TRBD2 (6 bases). Trimming removed 0 bases at V and 3 bases at J, with 10 bases between. Germline lookup yields CDR1 SGHRS and CDR2 YFSETQ. The CDR3 spans 14 residues. The CDR3 coding sequence is TGCGCCAGCAGCTTGGTCGCGGGGAACTACGAGCAGTACTTC. Translation gives CASSLVAGNYEQYF.

The rearrangement uses TRBV7-8 and TRBJ1-2, with D possibly matching TRBD1 (6 bases). V lost 3 bases and J 7 bases, leaving 18 bases between the germline ends. Germline CDR1 is SGHVS and CDR2 is FQNEAQ. The CDR3 is 15 residues long. CDR3 DNA: TGTGCCAGCAGCTTGGGCAGGGGTGCCCGGGGTGGCTACACCTTC. Protein product: CASSLGRGARGGYTF.

The genes are TRBV6-1 and TRBJ2-7; 8 nucleotides align to TRBD1. Germline V lookup: CDR1 MNHNS, CDR2 SASEGT. Unmatched junction bases numbered 7, after V lost 0 bases and J lost 0 bases. The CDR3 consists of 17 residues. The CDR3 is CASSEARDRSYSYEQYF. DNA of the CDR3: TGTGCCAGCAGTGAAGCGAGGGACAGGTCCTACTCCTACGAGCAGTACTTC.

The V gene is TRBV5-1, the J gene TRBJ2-7, with 8 bases matching TRBD1. There are 14 residues in the CDR3. J gave up 5 bases and V 4 bases, and 8 bases lay outside the gene matches. Germline lookup yields CDR1 SGHRS and CDR2 YFSETQ. The CDR3 spells CASSQDRELDEQYF. The CDR3 DNA follows: TGCGCCAGCAGCCAGGACAGGGAACTGGACGAGCAGTACTTC.

The chain has TRBV19 and TRBJ1-1; D remains unclear. V lost 1 base and J lost 11, with 17 bases in between. The CDR3 spans 14 residues. Germline V lookup: CDR1 LNHDA, CDR2 SQIVND (reference sequence). Written as DNA, the CDR3 is TGTGCCAGTAGTATAGGGGCAGCGGCTGGGTGGGCTTTCTTT. As protein: CASSIGAAAGWAFF. Full variable domain (rest looked up from reference TRBV19 and TRBJ1-1): DGGITQSPKYLFRKEGQNVTLSCEQNLNHDAMYWYRQDPGQGLRLIYYSQIVNDFQKGDIAEGYSVSREKKESFPLTVTSAQKNPTAFYLCASSIGAAAGWAFFGQGTRLTVV.

The rearrangement links TRBV7-6 to TRBJ1-4; D is perhaps TRBD1 (5 bases). This CDR3 has 14 residues. The V end lost 4 bases, the J end lost 5 bases, and 11 bases lay between the germline ends. The V gene's germline CDR1 is SGHVS and CDR2 FNYEAQ. CDR3 coding DNA: TGTGCCAGCAGCTACACAGGACGGAATGAAAAACTGTTTTTT. It translates to CASSYTGRNEKLFF.

CDR3 nucleotide sequence: TGTGCCAGCAGCCATAGTCTGTGGGAGCAGTACTTC. The encoded protein is CASSHSLWEQYF. The gene calls are TRBV14 and TRBJ2-7; D unresolved. The CDR3 consists of 12 residues. V gave up 3 bases and J gave up 7 bases, with 10 bases separating them. From germline, CDR1 is SGHDN and CDR2 FVKESK.

This clone was recorded once. The genes are TRBV6-2 or TRBV6-3 and TRBJ2-2; 14 positions match TRBD2. The CDR3 has 17 residues. Per germline, CDR1 MNHEY and CDR2 SVGEGT. V was clipped by 2 bases and J by 7 bases; unmatched bases: 6. The CDR3, as DNA: TGTGCCAGCAGTTACGTGGGACTAGCGGGAGTGGTCGGGGAGCTGTTTTTT. It encodes CASSYVGLAGVVGELFF.

The chain is built from TRBV28 and TRBJ1-2, with D perhaps TRBD1 (5 bases). The V gene's germline CDR1 is MDHEN and CDR2 SYDVKM. The CDR3 runs 13 residues. The germline V and J ends were trimmed by 8 bases and 6 bases, with 16 bases remaining between them. CDR3 loop: CASRISGDHGYTF. CDR3 nucleotides: TGTGCCAGCCGCATTTCGGGGGATCATGGCTACACCTTC.

The J gene is TRBJ2-1, the V gene TRBV9; D perhaps matches TRBD2 (6 bases). There are 16 residues in the CDR3. V shed 4 bases and J shed 1 base, with 15 bases lying between them. Germline V gene sequence: CDR1 SGDLS, CDR2 YYNGEE. The CDR3 protein is CASSPRGGDSYNEQFF. As DNA, the CDR3 is TGTGCCAGCAGCCCCCGCGGCGGGGATTCCTACAATGAGCAGTTCTTC.

The rearrangement links TRBV3-1 (or the pseudogene TRBV3-2) to TRBJ1-2; 8 nucleotides align to TRBD1. The germline V gene has CDR1 LGHDT and CDR2 YNNKEL (reference sequence). Unmatched junction bases numbered 12, after V lost 4 bases and J lost 8 bases. This CDR3 region has 15 residues. The CDR3 bases are TGTGCCAGCAGCCCTCACGACAGGGGAGTTGAGGGCTACACCTTC. Encoded protein: CASSPHDRGVEGYTF.

V is TRBV7-9 and J is TRBJ2-1, with D tentatively TRBD2 (6 bases). The CDR3 covers 11 residues. Trimming left V 7 bases short and J 8 bases short, with 9 bases between. CDR1 is SEHNR and CDR2 is FQNEAQ in the germline V gene (reference sequence). CDR3 sequence: CASTRGDEQFF. The CDR3 DNA follows: TGTGCCAGCACCCGCGGGGATGAGCAGTTCTTC.

In the case of this clone: Other DNA variants within this sample encode the same CDR3. The gene calls are TRBV29-1 and TRBJ1-1, with D maybe TRBD1 (5 bases). The V and J ends lost 2 bases and 0 bases respectively, with 7 bases between them. Looked up from germline, CDR1 is SQVTM and CDR2 is ANQGSEA. The CDR3 length is 13 residues. The CDR3 region has the DNA TGCAGCGTTGAACAGGGAATGAACACTGAAGCTTTCTTT. This translates into CSVEQGMNTEAFF.

The chain joins TRBV2 to TRBJ1-4, with D perhaps TRBD1 (6 bases). CDR3 size: 15 residues. Trimming removed 4 bases at V and 5 bases at J, with 14 bases between. Germline CDR1 is SNHLY and CDR2 is FYNNEI. The CDR3 protein is CASSGVTGSNEKLFF. The CDR3 DNA is TGTGCCAGCAGTGGGGTGACAGGATCAAATGAAAAACTGTTTTTT.

J is TRBJ2-1 and V is TRBV15, with TRBD2 matching 11 bases. Trimming at V came to 3 bases and at J to 5 bases, leaving 3 bases not matched to a gene. CDR3 length: 15 residues. CDR1 LNHNV and CDR2 YYDKDF come from the germline V gene (reference sequence). CDR3 amino acids: CATSRGLADDNEQFF. CDR3 bases: TGTGCCACCAGCAGGGGACTAGCGGACGACAATGAGCAGTTCTTC.

This chain links TRBV11-1 with TRBJ2-7, with TRBD1 as a possible D gene (6 bases). CDR3 length equals 16 residues. Germline V gives CDR1 SGHAT, CDR2 FQDESV (reference sequence). Trimming took off 3 bases at V and 5 bases at J, with 20 bases between the two ends. The CDR3 sequence is CASSFYNREINHEQYF. The DNA of the CDR3 is TGTGCCAGCAGCTTCTATAACAGGGAAATAAACCACGAGCAGTACTTC.

V is TRBV2 and J is TRBJ2-3; D might be TRBD2 (6 bases). The CDR3 is 13 residues long. CDR1 is SNHLY and CDR2 is FYNNEI in the germline V gene. V lost 3 bases, J lost 6 bases, and 10 bases lay in between. For the CDR3, the DNA is TGTGCCAGCAGTGAGTGGGGACTCGATACGCAGTATTTT. It translates to CASSEWGLDTQYF.

The chain joins TRBV2 to TRBJ2-6; 8 bases agree with TRBD1. Germline-derived CDR1 and CDR2 are SNHLY and FYNNEI. The CDR3 is 16 amino acids. The V and J ends lost 4 bases and 2 bases, in that order; junction bases with no gene match: 4. CDR3 coding DNA: TGTGCCAGCAGTGGACAGGGGTCCACTGGGGCCAACGTCCTGACTTTC. This sequence encodes CASSGQGSTGANVLTF.

J is TRBJ1-6 and V is TRBV6-4, with D tentatively TRBD1 (6 bases). V lost 8 bases to trimming and J lost 10 bases, with 21 bases between them. CDR1 and CDR2 (germline): MRHNA, SNTAGT. CDR3 length: 15 amino acids. The CDR3 is CASRLDSGRWSPLHF. CDR3 sequence (DNA): TGTGCCAGCCGCCTGGACAGTGGAAGGTGGTCACCCCTCCACTTT.